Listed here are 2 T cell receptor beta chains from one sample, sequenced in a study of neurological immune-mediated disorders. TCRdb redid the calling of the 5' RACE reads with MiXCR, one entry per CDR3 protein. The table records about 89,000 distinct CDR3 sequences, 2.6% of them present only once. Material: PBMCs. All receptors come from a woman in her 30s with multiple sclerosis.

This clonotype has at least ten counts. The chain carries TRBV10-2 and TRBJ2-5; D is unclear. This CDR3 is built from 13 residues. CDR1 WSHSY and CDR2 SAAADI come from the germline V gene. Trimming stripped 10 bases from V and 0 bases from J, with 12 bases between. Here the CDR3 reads CATNKGNQETQYF. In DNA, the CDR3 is TGCGCCACAAACAAAGGCAACCAAGAGACCCAGTACTTC.

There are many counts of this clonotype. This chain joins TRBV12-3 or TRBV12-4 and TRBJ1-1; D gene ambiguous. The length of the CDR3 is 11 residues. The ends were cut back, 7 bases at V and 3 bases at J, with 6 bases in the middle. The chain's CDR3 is CASMTYTEAFF. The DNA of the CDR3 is TGTGCCAGCATGACATACACTGAAGCTTTCTTT.